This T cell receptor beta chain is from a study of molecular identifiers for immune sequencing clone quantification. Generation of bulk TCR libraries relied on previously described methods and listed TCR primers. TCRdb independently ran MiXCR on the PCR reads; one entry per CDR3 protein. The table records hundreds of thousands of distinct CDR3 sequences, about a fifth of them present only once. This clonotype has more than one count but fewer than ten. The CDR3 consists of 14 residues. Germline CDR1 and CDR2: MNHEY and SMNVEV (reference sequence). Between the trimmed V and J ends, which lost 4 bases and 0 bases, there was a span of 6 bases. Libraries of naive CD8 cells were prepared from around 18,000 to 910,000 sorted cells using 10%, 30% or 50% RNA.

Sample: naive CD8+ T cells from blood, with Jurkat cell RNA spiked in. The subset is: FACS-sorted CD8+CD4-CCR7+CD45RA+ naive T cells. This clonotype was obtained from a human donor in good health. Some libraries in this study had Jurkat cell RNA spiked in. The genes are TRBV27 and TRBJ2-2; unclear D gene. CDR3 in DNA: TGTGCCAGCAGTTATAATTCGAACACCGGGGAGCTGTTTTTT. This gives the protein CASSYNSNTGELFF.